Detailed here is one T cell receptor beta chain. Its antigen is not identified. These data are taken from a study of lymphopenia after photon versus proton radiotherapy. Sequenced by immunoSEQ multiplex PCR; TCRdb stores in-frame clones only, minus some. The repertoire holds around 20,000 clones, with roughly 85% as singletons. Findings of the study overall: Oligoclonal CD8+ Temra expansion after nadir drove photon patients' diversity drop. Better survival with proton therapy was suggested as possible, not demonstrated.

V lost 3 bases and J 7 bases, leaving 0 bases between the germline ends. Per the germline V gene, CDR1 is SGHTA and CDR2 is FQGNSA. The CDR3 loop spans 9 amino acids. This TCR derives from a man in his sixties with pancreatic cancer. The genes are TRBV7-2 and TRBJ1-1; D ambiguous. This specimen was peripheral blood, taken from a patient treated with photon-based radiotherapy. CDR3 in amino acids: CASSFEAFF. The DNA for the CDR3 is TGTGCCAGCAGCTTTGAAGCTTTCTTT. The full variable domain, its missing parts supplied by reference TRBV7-2 and TRBJ1-1, is GAGVSQSPSNKVTEKGKDVELRCDPISGHTALYWYRQSLGQGLEFLIYFQGNSAPDKSGLPSDRFSAERTGGSVSTLTIQRTQQEDSAVYLCASSFEAFFGQGTRLTVV.